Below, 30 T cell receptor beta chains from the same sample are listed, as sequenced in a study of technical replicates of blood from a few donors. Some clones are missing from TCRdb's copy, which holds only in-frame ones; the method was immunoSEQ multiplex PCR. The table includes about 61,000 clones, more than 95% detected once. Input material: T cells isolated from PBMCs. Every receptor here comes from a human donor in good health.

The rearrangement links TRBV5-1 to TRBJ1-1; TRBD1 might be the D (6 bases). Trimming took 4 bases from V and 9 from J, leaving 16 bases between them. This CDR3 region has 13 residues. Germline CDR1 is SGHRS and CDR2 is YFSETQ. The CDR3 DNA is TGCGCCAGCAGCGAGGGGGACCCTAAGAAAGCTTTCTTT. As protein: CASSEGDPKKAFF.

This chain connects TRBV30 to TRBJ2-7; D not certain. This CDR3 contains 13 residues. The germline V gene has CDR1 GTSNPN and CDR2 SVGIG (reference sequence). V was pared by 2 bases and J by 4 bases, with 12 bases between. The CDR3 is CAWSRTNAYEQYF. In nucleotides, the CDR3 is TGTGCCTGGAGTCGTACTAACGCGTACGAGCAGTACTTC.

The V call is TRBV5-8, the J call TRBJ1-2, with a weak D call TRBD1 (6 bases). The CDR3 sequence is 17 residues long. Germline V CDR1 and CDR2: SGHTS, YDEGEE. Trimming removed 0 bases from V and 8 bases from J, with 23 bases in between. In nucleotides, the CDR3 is TGTGCCAGCAGCTTGGAAGCAGGGGAACTGGCTTTTAGGGGCTACACCTTC. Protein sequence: CASSLEAGELAFRGYTF.

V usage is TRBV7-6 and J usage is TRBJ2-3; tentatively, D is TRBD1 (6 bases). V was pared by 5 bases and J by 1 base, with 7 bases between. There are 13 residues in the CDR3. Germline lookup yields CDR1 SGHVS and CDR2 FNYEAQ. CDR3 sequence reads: CASSRQGTDTQYF. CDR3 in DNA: TGTGCCAGCAGCCGACAGGGCACAGATACGCAGTATTTT.

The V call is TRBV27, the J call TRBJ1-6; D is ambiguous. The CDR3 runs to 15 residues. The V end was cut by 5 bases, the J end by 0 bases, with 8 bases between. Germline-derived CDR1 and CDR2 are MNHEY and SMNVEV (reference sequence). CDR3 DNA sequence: TGTGCCAGCAGTCCGGGGAGCTCCTATAATTCACCCCTCCACTTT. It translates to CASSPGSSYNSPLHF.

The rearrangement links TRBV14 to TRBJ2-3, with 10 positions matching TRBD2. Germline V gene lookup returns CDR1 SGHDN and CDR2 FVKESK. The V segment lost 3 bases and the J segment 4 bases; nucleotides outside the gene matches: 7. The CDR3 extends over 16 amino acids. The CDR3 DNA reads TGTGCCAGCAGCCACACCGGGACTAGCGTCGCAGATACGCAGTATTTT. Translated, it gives CASSHTGTSVADTQYF.

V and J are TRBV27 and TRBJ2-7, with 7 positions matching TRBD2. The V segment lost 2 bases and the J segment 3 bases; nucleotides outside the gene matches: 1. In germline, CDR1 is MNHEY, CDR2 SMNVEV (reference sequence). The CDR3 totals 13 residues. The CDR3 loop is CASSLASGYEQYF. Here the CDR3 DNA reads TGTGCCAGCAGTTTAGCTAGCGGCTACGAGCAGTACTTC.

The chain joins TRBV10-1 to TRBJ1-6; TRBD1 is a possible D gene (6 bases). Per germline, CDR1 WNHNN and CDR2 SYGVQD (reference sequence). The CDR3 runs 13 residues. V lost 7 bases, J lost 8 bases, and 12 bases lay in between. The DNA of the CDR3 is TGCGCCAGCACCAGTCGACAGGATTCACCCCTCCACTTT. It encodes CASTSRQDSPLHF.

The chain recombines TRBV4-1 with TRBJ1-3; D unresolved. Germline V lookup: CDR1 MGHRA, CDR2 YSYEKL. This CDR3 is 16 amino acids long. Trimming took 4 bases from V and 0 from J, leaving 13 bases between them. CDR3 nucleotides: TGCGCCAGCAGCCCTTCGGACTTAAGCTCTGGAAACACCATATATTTT. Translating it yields CASSPSDLSSGNTIYF.

The CDR3 loop is CASGPTPYEQYF. The CDR3 DNA reads as TGTGCCAGCGGGCCAACACCCTACGAGCAGTACTTC. The chain carries TRBV27 and TRBJ2-7; no clear D. The ends were cut back, 8 bases at V and 2 bases at J, with 10 bases in the middle. Germline V gene data show CDR1 as MNHEY and CDR2 as SMNVEV (reference sequence). There are 12 residues in the CDR3.

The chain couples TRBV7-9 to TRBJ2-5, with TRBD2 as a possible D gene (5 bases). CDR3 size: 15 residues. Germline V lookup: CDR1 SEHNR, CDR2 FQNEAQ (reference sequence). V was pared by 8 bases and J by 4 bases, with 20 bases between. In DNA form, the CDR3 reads TGTGCCAGCGGTGTTAGCGAGGAGATCGGAGAGACCCAGTACTTC. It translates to CASGVSEEIGETQYF.

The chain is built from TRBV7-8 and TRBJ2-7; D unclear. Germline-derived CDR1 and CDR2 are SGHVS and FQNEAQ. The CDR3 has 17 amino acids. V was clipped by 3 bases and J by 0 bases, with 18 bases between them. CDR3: CASSFWKEIGYSYEQYF. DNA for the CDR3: TGTGCCAGCAGCTTCTGGAAGGAAATCGGGTACTCCTACGAGCAGTACTTC.

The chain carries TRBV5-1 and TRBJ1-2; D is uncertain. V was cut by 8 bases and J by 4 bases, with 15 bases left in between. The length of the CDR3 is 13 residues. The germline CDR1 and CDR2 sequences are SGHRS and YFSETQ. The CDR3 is CASNDPTGYGYTF. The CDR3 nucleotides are TGCGCCAGTAACGACCCGACGGGCTATGGCTACACCTTC.

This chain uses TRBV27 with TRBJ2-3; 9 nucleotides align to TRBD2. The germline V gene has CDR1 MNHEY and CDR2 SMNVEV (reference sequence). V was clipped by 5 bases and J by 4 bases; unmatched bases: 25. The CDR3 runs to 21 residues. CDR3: CASSPLRGSPQLAGGPDTQYF. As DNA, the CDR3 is TGTGCCAGCAGTCCGCTCAGGGGGTCGCCCCAACTAGCGGGCGGGCCAGATACGCAGTATTTT.

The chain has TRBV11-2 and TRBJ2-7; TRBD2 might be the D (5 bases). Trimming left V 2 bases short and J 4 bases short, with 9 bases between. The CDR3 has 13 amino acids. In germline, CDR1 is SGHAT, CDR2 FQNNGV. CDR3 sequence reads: CASSLPTIYEQYF. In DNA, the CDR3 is TGTGCCAGCAGCTTACCGACTATTTACGAGCAGTACTTC.

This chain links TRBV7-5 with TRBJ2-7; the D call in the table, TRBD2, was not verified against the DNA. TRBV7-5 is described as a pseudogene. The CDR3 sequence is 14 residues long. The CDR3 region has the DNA TGTGTCAGAAGCCACTATACGGGACTCGACGAGCAGTACTTC. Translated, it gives CVRSHYTGLDEQYF.

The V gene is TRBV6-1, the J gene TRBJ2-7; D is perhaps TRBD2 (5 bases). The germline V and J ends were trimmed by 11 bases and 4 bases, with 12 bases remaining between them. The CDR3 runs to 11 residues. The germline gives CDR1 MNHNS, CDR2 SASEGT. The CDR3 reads CAVAEVYEQYF. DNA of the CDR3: TGTGCCGTGGCGGAGGTTTACGAGCAGTACTTC.

The DNA of the CDR3 is TGTGCCAGCAGCCGGGAGAGGGATTCCTACGAGCAGTACTTC. Translating it yields CASSRERDSYEQYF. This rearrangement joins TRBV2 to TRBJ2-7, with a weak D call TRBD2 (6 bases). Trimming shortened V by 6 bases and J by 1 base, and 13 bases separated the two germline ends. The CDR3 loop spans 14 amino acids. Germline-derived CDR1 and CDR2 are SNHLY and FYNNEI.

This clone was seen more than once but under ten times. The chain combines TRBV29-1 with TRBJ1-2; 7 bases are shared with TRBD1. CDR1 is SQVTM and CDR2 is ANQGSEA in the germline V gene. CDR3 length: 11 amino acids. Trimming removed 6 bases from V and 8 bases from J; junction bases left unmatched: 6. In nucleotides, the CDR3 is TGCAGCGTCGAGACAGGGAGCGGCTACACCTTC. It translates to CSVETGSGYTF.

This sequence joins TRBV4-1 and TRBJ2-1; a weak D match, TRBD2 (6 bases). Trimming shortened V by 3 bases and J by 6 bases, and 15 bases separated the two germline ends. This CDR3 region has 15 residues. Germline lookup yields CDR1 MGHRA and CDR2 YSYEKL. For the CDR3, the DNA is TGCGCCAGCAGCCATCCCCTTATGGGGGGCAATGAGCAGTTCTTC. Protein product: CASSHPLMGGNEQFF.

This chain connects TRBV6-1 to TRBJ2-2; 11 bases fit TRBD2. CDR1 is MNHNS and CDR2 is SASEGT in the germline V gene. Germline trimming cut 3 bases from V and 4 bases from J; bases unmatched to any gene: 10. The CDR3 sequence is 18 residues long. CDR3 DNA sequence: TGTGCCAGCAGTGATCCCGGGACTAGCGGCGGTGGCACCGGGGAGCTGTTTTTT. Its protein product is CASSDPGTSGGGTGELFF.

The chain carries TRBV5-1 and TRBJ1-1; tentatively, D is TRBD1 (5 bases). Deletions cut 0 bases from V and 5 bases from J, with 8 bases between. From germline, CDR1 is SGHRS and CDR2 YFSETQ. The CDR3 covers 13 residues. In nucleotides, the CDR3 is TGCGCCAGCAGCTTGGATCAGGGTACTGAAGCTTTCTTT. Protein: CASSLDQGTEAFF.

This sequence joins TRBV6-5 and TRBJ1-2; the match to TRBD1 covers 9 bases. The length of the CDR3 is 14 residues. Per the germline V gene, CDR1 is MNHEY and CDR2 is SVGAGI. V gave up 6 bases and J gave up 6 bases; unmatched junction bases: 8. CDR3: CASSAQGALDGYTF. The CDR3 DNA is TGTGCCAGCAGCGCACAGGGGGCCCTGGATGGCTACACCTTC.

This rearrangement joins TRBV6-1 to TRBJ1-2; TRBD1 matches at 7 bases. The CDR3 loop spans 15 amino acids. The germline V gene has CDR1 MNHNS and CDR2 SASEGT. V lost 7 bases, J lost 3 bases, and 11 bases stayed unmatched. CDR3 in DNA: TGTGCCAGCATCCAACAGGGGAGGATCGACTATGGCTACACCTTC. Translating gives CASIQQGRIDYGYTF.

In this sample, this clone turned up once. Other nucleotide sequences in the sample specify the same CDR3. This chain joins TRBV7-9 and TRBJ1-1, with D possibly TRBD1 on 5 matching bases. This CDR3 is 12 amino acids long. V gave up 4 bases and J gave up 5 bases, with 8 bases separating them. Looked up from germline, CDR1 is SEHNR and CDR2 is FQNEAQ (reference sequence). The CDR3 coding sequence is TGTGCCAGCAGCTCCACAGGAACTGAAGCTTTCTTT. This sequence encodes CASSSTGTEAFF.

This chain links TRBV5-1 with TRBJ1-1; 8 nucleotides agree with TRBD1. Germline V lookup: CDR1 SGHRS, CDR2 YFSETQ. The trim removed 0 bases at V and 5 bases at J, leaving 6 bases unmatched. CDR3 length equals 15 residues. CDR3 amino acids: CASSLVRTGRTEAFF. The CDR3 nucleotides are TGCGCCAGCAGCTTGGTCCGGACAGGGCGAACTGAAGCTTTCTTT.

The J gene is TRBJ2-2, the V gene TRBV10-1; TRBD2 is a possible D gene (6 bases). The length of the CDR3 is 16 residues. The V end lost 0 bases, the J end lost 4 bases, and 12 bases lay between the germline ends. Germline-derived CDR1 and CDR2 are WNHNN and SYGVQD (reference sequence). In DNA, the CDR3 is TGCGCCAGCAGTGAGTCGATGGGACTCAGCACCGGGGAGCTGTTTTTT. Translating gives CASSESMGLSTGELFF.

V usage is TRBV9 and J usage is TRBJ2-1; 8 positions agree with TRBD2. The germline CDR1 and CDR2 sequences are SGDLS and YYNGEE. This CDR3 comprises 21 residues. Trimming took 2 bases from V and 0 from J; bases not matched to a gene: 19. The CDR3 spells CASSVPFTSGPYQSSYNEQFF. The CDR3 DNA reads TGTGCCAGCAGCGTCCCCTTTACTAGCGGCCCATATCAAAGCTCCTACAATGAGCAGTTCTTC.

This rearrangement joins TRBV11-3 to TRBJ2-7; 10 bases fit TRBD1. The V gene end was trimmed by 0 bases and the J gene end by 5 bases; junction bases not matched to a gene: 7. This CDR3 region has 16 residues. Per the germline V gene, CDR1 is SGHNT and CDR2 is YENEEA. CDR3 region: CASSLDLNGTGDEQYF. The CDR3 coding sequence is TGTGCCAGCAGCTTAGATCTAAACGGGACAGGGGACGAGCAGTACTTC. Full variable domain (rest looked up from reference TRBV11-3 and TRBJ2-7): EAGVVQSPRYKIIEKKQPVAFWCNPISGHNTLYWYLQNLGQGPELLIRYENEEAVDDSQLPKDRFSAERLKGVDSTLKIQPAELGDSAVYLCASSLDLNGTGDEQYFGPGTRLTVT.

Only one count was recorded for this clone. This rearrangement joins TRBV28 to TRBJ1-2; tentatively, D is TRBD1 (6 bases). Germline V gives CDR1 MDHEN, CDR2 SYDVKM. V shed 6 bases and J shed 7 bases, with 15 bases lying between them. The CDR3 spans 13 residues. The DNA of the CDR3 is TGTGCCAGCAGACGAGGACAGCCGCGTGGCTACACCTTC. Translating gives CASRRGQPRGYTF.